Shown below are 32 T cell receptor beta chains from a single sample sequenced in a study of cytomegalovirus exposure and HLA in healthy donors. 13 Jbeta primers and 60 Vbeta primers were used for the PCR. Here immunoSEQ multiplex PCR was the method, and the copy in TCRdb shows in-frame clones only, minus some. The profile covers some 120,000 clones, with more than 65% appearing a single time and around 1.5% taken by the ten largest. Sequences were obtained from PBMCs. Receptors were obtained from a young woman in good health and CMV-seronegative.

This rearrangement joins TRBV7-2 to TRBJ2-2; 10 nucleotides agree with TRBD1. Germline lookup yields CDR1 SGHTA and CDR2 FQGNSA. CDR3 length: 16 amino acids. Trimming at V came to 5 bases and at J to 4 bases, leaving 7 bases not matched to a gene. The chain's CDR3 is CASSPRQGARTGELFF. The CDR3 DNA sequence: TGTGCCAGCAGCCCCCGACAGGGGGCGCGCACCGGGGAGCTGTTTTTT.

The CDR3 region has the DNA TGTGCCAGCCGTCCCAGGAATCAGCCCCAGCATTTT. Translation: CASRPRNQPQHF. The chain has TRBV19 and TRBJ1-5; D gene ambiguous. The V end was cut by 9 bases, the J end by 4 bases, with 10 bases between. The CDR3 contains 12 residues. The germline gives CDR1 LNHDA, CDR2 SQIVND (reference sequence).

The chain joins TRBV10-3 to TRBJ1-6, with D unclear. Trimming cost V 3 bases and J 7 bases, with 13 bases left between them. The germline CDR1 and CDR2 sequences are ENHRY and SYGVKD. This CDR3 comprises 15 residues. CDR3 DNA: TGTGCCATCAGTGAAGAGGGTTTAGGGAATTCACCCCTCCACTTT. It is translated as CAISEEGLGNSPLHF.

The V call is TRBV2, the J call TRBJ2-1; D not resolved. V gave up 7 bases and J gave up 0 bases, with 13 bases separating them. This CDR3 contains 15 residues. Germline CDR1 and CDR2: SNHLY and FYNNEI. In nucleotides, the CDR3 is TGTGCCAGCATAGGTGAGGAGAGCTCCTACAATGAGCAGTTCTTC. As protein: CASIGEESSYNEQFF.

The rearrangement uses TRBV7-6 and TRBJ2-3, with D tentatively TRBD1 (5 bases). This CDR3 is 14 amino acids long. Trimming removed 0 bases at V and 5 bases at J, with 9 bases between. Germline CDR1 and CDR2: SGHVS and FNYEAQ. The CDR3 DNA sequence: TGTGCCAGCAGCTTAGCGCAGGGTGGAGATACGCAGTATTTT. It translates to CASSLAQGGDTQYF.

The gene calls are TRBV7-9 and TRBJ2-5, with a possible D match to TRBD2 (7 bases). This CDR3 is built from 15 residues. Trimming shortened V by 5 bases and J by 5 bases, and 18 bases separated the two germline ends. CDR1 is SEHNR, CDR2 FQNEAQ, per germline (reference sequence). The CDR3 is CASSSSRGARETQYF. CDR3 nucleotides: TGTGCCAGCAGCAGTAGCCGGGGGGCCCGGGAGACCCAGTACTTC.

The chain carries TRBV6-5 and TRBJ1-4; no reliable D call. The germline gives CDR1 MNHEY, CDR2 SVGAGI. CDR3 length equals 14 residues. Trimming pared 5 bases from V and 10 bases from J, leaving 17 bases between. The CDR3 DNA reads as TGTGCCAGCAGTCACGGCCGCCATGAGGGAAAACTGTTTTTT. Protein product: CASSHGRHEGKLFF.

The CDR3 nucleotides read TGTGCCAGCAGTCCGGGGAAGACTGAAGCTTTCTTT. It translates to CASSPGKTEAFF. The chain has TRBV28 and TRBJ1-1; D not certain. The CDR3 is made up of 12 amino acids. The germline CDR1 and CDR2 sequences are MDHEN and SYDVKM. Between the trimmed V and J ends, which lost 5 bases and 5 bases, there was a span of 9 bases.

The J gene is TRBJ2-2, the V gene TRBV6-5, with 9 bases fitting TRBD2. J lost 4 bases, V lost 6 bases, and 6 bases had no gene match. The germline V gene encodes CDR1 MNHEY and CDR2 SVGAGI. This CDR3 region has 15 residues. The CDR3 DNA sequence: TGTGCCAGCAGCCCCGGACTAGCGTTCACCGGGGAGCTGTTTTTT. Residues: CASSPGLAFTGELFF.

To note about this clone: An end of the junction does not agree with germline; a read error may underlie this. Other nucleotide sequences in the sample specify the same CDR3. The chain recombines TRBV18 with TRBJ1-1; the D gene is possibly TRBD1 (5 bases). The length of the CDR3 is 14 residues. Germline CDR1 is KGHSH and CDR2 is LQKENI. CDR3 protein: CASSPPQEYTEAFF. The CDR3 DNA is TGCGCCAGCTCACCACCACAGGAGTACACTGAAGCTTTCTTT.

The rearrangement uses TRBV19 and TRBJ1-5; possibly TRBD1 for D (6 bases). V was cut by 0 bases and J by 0 bases, with 12 bases left in between. CDR3 length: 17 residues. CDR1 LNHDA and CDR2 SQIVND come from the germline V gene (reference sequence). The CDR3 DNA follows: TGTGCCAGTAGTATAGACAGGGGCGATCATAGCAATCAGCCCCAGCATTTT. Its translation: CASSIDRGDHSNQPQHF. The whole variable domain, remainder taken from reference TRBV19 and TRBJ1-5, is DGGITQSPKYLFRKEGQNVTLSCEQNLNHDAMYWYRQDPGQGLRLIYYSQIVNDFQKGDIAEGYSVSREKKESFPLTVTSAQKNPTAFYLCASSIDRGDHSNQPQHFGDGTRLSIL.

V and J are TRBV7-2 and TRBJ2-3, with 8 bases aligning to TRBD2. This CDR3 region has 15 residues. V lost 3 bases, J lost 4 bases, and 6 bases stayed unmatched. Looked up from germline, CDR1 is SGHTA and CDR2 is FQGNSA. The CDR3 region has the DNA TGTGCCAGCAGCTTTTTGAGCGGGAGAGCAGATACGCAGTATTTT. Translated, it gives CASSFLSGRADTQYF.

This clone turned up a few times. Here the CDR3 DNA reads TGTGCCAGCAGTACCAGCGGGAGGGGGCATGACGAGCAGTACTTC. This gives the protein CASSTSGRGHDEQYF. The V and J genes are TRBV6-1 and TRBJ2-7; TRBD2 agrees at 10 bases. CDR3 length: 15 amino acids. V was pared by 5 bases and J by 5 bases, with 9 bases of the junction left unmatched. Germline V gene lookup returns CDR1 MNHNS and CDR2 SASEGT.

The chain uses TRBV4-2 and TRBJ2-1, with D unclear. The germline V gene has CDR1 LGHNA and CDR2 YNFKEQ. The V end was cut by 0 bases, the J end by 8 bases, with 11 bases between. This CDR3 comprises 14 residues. This CDR3 reads CASSQDKSRDEQFF. The CDR3 DNA reads TGTGCCAGCAGCCAAGATAAGAGCCGAGATGAGCAGTTCTTC.

The chain joins TRBV29-1 to TRBJ2-1, with a possible D match to TRBD2 (6 bases). The V and J ends lost 8 bases and 5 bases respectively, with 7 bases between them. Germline V CDR1 and CDR2: SQVTM, ANQGSEA. The CDR3 has 10 amino acids. CDR3 residues: CSWGDNEQFF. CDR3 nucleotide sequence: TGCAGCTGGGGGGACAATGAGCAGTTCTTC.

This clone was counted only a few times. This chain connects TRBV21-1 to TRBJ2-3; the D call of TRBD2 is as the table states it, not checked on the DNA. TRBV21-1 is deemed a pseudogene. This CDR3 contains 16 residues. The CDR3, as DNA: TGTGCCAGCAGCAAAGGGCCAGCGGGAGAGACAGATACGCAGTATTTT. It yields the protein CASSKGPAGETDTQYF.

V gene TRBV6-5 combines with J gene TRBJ2-5; D is possibly TRBD2 (7 bases). V shed 7 bases and J shed 5 bases, with 20 bases lying between them. The CDR3 has 15 amino acids. Germline V gene data show CDR1 as MNHEY and CDR2 as SVGAGI. As DNA, the CDR3 is TGTGCCAGCACAACAAGAAGGGGGGGCAGGGAGACCCAGTACTTC. Its translation: CASTTRRGGRETQYF.

The rearrangement joins TRBV2 to TRBJ1-5; D not resolved. This CDR3 comprises 15 residues. Germline V gene sequence: CDR1 SNHLY, CDR2 FYNNEI. Trimming left V 0 bases short and J 7 bases short, with 13 bases between. The CDR3 sequence: CASSEAEGANQPQHF. The CDR3 DNA sequence: TGTGCCAGCAGTGAAGCCGAGGGTGCCAACCAGCCCCAGCATTTT. Drawing the rest from reference TRBV2 and TRBJ1-5, the complete variable domain is EPEVTQTPSHQVTQMGQEVILRCVPISNHLYFYWYRQILGQKVEFLVSFYNNEISEKSEIFDDQFSVERPDGSNFTLKIRSTKLEDSAMYFCASSEAEGANQPQHFGDGTRLSIL.

The chain links TRBV4-1 to TRBJ2-7; 9 bases align to TRBD1. The J segment lost 1 base and the V segment lost 0 bases, leaving 13 bases of the junction unmatched. The CDR3 is 19 amino acids. The germline CDR1 and CDR2 sequences are MGHRA and YSYEKL. The DNA of the CDR3 is TGCGCCAGCAGCCAAGACAGGGACAGGGCAACGATCCGATCCTACGAGCAGTACTTC. Translated, it gives CASSQDRDRATIRSYEQYF.

CDR3 nucleotides: TGTGCCAGCAGCCAAACCTTGCAGGGGCCCCACTATGGCTACACCTTC. It codes for CASSQTLQGPHYGYTF. The V call is TRBV14, the J call TRBJ1-2; D may be TRBD1 (6 bases). V lost 2 bases to trimming and J lost 3 bases, with 16 bases between them. The CDR3 sequence is 16 residues long. Per the germline V gene, CDR1 is SGHDN and CDR2 is FVKESK.

J is TRBJ2-2 and V is TRBV29-1, with D hard to call. The V end was cut by 7 bases, the J end by 1 base, with 4 bases between. Germline V gene lookup returns CDR1 SQVTM and CDR2 ANQGSEA. CDR3 length equals 11 residues. CDR3 protein: CSAGNTGELFF. The CDR3 DNA reads TGCAGCGCCGGGAACACCGGGGAGCTGTTTTTT.

This chain joins TRBV18 and TRBJ1-6; 10 bases agree with TRBD1. This CDR3 has 15 amino acids. V lost 2 bases and J lost 7; bases outside the gene matches: 2. Germline assignment: CDR1 KGHSH and CDR2 LQKENI. CDR3 protein: CASSPGDRGNSPLHF. As DNA, the CDR3 is TGTGCCAGCTCACCAGGGGACAGGGGAAATTCACCCCTCCACTTT.

The table lists this clone with a count of one. The chain has TRBV19 and TRBJ2-7, with 9 bases aligning to TRBD1. Germline CDR1 and CDR2: LNHDA and SQIVND (reference sequence). Trimming took 4 bases from V and 5 from J; bases not matched to a gene: 9. The CDR3 covers 15 residues. CDR3 in amino acids: CASSTPGTGRHEQYF. The DNA for the CDR3 is TGTGCCAGTAGTACTCCCGGGACAGGGCGCCACGAGCAGTACTTC.

The CDR3: CASSQAGRADYGYTF. DNA of the CDR3: TGCGCCAGCAGCCAGGCTGGCAGGGCCGACTATGGCTACACCTTC. The genes are TRBV4-1 and TRBJ1-2; D might be TRBD1 (5 bases). Trimming left V 3 bases short and J 3 bases short, with 14 bases between. This CDR3 comprises 15 residues. From germline, CDR1 is MGHRA and CDR2 YSYEKL.

J is TRBJ2-1 and V is TRBV7-8, with a possible D match to TRBD1 (6 bases). The CDR3 length is 14 residues. V was shortened by 5 bases and J by 3 bases, with 11 bases between the two germline ends. Germline loops: CDR1 SGHVS, CDR2 FQNEAQ. The CDR3 sequence: CASSVGAVYNEQFF. As DNA, the CDR3 is TGTGCCAGCAGCGTGGGGGCTGTCTACAATGAGCAGTTCTTC.

This clone was detected once. The chain carries TRBV11-2 and TRBJ2-5, with D possibly TRBD1 on 6 matching bases. CDR3 length equals 16 residues. Trimming removed 5 bases at V and 2 bases at J, with 18 bases between. Germline V gives CDR1 SGHAT, CDR2 FQNNGV. The chain's CDR3 is CASSPRGGINQETQYF. The DNA of the CDR3 is TGTGCCAGCAGCCCCCGAGGGGGAATTAATCAAGAGACCCAGTACTTC.

The V gene is TRBV5-8, the J gene TRBJ2-7; 10 bases line up with TRBD2. Germline V gene lookup returns CDR1 SGHTS and CDR2 YDEGEE. The CDR3 is 18 residues long. J was trimmed by 7 bases and V by 1 base; bases with no gene match: 17. This chain's CDR3 is CASSLRLAGGWASREQYF. DNA for the CDR3: TGTGCCAGCAGCTTGCGACTAGCGGGTGGGTGGGCGTCGAGAGAGCAGTACTTC.

With regard to this clone: A junction boundary mismatches the germline segment, possibly from a read error. This chain connects TRBV5-4 to TRBJ2-6; tentative D call: TRBD1 (5 bases). CDR1 and CDR2 (germline): SGHNT, YYREEE (reference sequence). CDR3 size: 16 residues. The CDR3 reads CASSLGLRSGANGLTF. The CDR3 nucleotides read TGTGCCAGCAGCTTGGGACTGCGATCTGGGGCCAACGGCCTGACTTTC.

The chain employs TRBV11-1 and TRBJ1-5; D gene ambiguous. CDR3 length: 14 residues. Germline V gene sequence: CDR1 SGHAT, CDR2 FQDESV (reference sequence). V gave up 2 bases and J gave up 0 bases, with 5 bases separating them. This chain's CDR3 is CASSLHPSNQPQHF. Here the CDR3 DNA reads TGTGCCAGCAGCTTACATCCTAGCAATCAGCCCCAGCATTTT.

The chain uses TRBV15 and TRBJ2-3; the D is unclear. Per the germline V gene, CDR1 is LNHNV and CDR2 is YYDKDF (reference sequence). The length of the CDR3 is 12 residues. The germline V and J ends were trimmed by 4 bases and 11 bases, with 13 bases remaining between them. As DNA, the CDR3 is TGTGCCACCAGCACCACCTATACGGGGCAGTATTTT. Translation gives CATSTTYTGQYF. Supplemented by reference TRBV15 and TRBJ2-3, the full variable domain reads DAMVIQNPRYQVTQFGKPVTLSCSQTLNHNVMYWYQQKSSQAPKLLFHYYDKDFNNEADTPDNFQSRRPNTSFCFLDIRSPGLGDTAMYLCATSTTYTGQYFGPGTRLTVL.

The chain couples TRBV4-2 to TRBJ1-5; 10 bases agree with TRBD1. Trimming took 1 base from V and 6 from J; bases not matched to a gene: 3. The CDR3 sequence is 15 residues long. Germline lookup yields CDR1 LGHNA and CDR2 YNFKEQ. CDR3 residues: CASSQGQGASQPQHF. In DNA, the CDR3 is TGTGCCAGCAGCCAAGGACAGGGGGCCAGTCAGCCCCAGCATTTT.

The V gene is TRBV7-9, the J gene TRBJ2-1; tentative D call: TRBD1 (6 bases). This CDR3 region has 14 residues. The ends were cut back, 5 bases at V and 5 bases at J, with 13 bases in the middle. Germline values: CDR1 SEHNR, CDR2 FQNEAQ (reference sequence). As DNA, the CDR3 is TGTGCCAGCAGCCCCCGGGACATCCACAATGAGCAGTTCTTC. Translation: CASSPRDIHNEQFF.